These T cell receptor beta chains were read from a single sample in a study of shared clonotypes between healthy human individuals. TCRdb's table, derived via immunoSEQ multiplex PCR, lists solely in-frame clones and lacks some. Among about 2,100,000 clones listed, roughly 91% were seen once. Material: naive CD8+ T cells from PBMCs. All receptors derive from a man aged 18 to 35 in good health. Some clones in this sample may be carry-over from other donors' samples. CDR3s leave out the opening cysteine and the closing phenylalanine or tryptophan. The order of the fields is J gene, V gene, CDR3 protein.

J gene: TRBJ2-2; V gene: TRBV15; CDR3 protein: ATHAIAGVTGELF
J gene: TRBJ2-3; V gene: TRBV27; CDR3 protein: ASSFFYADTQY
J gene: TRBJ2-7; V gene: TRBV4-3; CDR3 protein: ASSRDRVSSYEQY
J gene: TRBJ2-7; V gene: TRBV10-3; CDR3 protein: AISEPLAYEQY
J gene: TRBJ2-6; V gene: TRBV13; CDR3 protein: ASTSASSGANVLT
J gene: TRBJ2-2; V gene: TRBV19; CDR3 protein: ASSRDGHTGELF
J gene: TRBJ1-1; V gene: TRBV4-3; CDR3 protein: ASSRDRGNTEAF
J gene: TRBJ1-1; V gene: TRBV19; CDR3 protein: ASSIVIDMNTEAF
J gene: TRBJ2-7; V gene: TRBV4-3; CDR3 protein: ASSQVGLLGQTYEQY
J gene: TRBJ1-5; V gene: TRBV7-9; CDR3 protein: ASSGVDSNQPQH
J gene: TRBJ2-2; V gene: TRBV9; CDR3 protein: ASSDQAGTSAGGELF
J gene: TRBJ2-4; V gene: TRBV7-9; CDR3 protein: ASSPDVAKNIQY
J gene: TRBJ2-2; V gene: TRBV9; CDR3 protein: ASSAYRTGPGELF
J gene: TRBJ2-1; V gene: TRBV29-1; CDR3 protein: SVLAGGGEQF
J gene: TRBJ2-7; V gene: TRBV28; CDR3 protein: ASSLSRTYEQY
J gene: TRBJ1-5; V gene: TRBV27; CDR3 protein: ASSLAGGNQPQH
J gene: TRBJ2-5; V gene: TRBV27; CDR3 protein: ASSLSGSGRETQY
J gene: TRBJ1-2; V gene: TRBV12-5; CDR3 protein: ASGPQGYDYGYT
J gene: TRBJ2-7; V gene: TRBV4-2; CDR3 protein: ASSPPMTTRGAYEQY
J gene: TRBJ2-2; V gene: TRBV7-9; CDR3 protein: ASSLEVRLGEGELF
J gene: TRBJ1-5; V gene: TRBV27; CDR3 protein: ASSLLPGQGPQGNQPQH
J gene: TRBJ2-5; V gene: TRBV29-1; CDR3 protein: SVHRDIQETQY
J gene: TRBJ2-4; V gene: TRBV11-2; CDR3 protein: ASSLSRRAGAKNIQY
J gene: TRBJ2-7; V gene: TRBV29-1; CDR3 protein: SARGIGSYEQY
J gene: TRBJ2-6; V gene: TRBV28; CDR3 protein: ASSFGGYGANVLT
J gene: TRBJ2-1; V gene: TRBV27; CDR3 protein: ASRGGAGVYDEQF
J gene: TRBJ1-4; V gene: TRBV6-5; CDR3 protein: ASSYGLGEKLF
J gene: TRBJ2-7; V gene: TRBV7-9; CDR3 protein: ASSLPTGNEQY
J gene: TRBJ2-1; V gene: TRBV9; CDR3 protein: ASSGGLAGTYNEQF
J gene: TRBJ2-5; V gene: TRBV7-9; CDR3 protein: ASSPPGNQETQY
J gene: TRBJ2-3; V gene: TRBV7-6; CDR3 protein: ASSLGGRSFTDTQY
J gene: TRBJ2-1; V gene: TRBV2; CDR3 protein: ASRPGTGIYNEQF
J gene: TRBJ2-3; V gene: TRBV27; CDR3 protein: ASSLPFGDTQY
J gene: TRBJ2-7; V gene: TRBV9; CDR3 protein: ASSGLTGTPKY
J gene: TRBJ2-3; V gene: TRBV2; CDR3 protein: ASSEGLTSTDTQY
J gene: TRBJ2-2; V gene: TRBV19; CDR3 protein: ASSIDHGGELF
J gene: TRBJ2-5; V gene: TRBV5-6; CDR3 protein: ASSFEDRDIRGETQY
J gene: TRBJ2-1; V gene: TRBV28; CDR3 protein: ASSFRGLADNEQF
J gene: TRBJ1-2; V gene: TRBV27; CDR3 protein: ASSEPGTPYGYT
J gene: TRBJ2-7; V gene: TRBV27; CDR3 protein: ASGLAGQGGEQY
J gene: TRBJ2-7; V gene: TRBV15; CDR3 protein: ATSRPTGQGRYEQY
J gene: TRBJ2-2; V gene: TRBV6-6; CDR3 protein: ASSQRTSESGELF
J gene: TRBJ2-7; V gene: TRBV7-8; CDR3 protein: ASSPRQVLEQY
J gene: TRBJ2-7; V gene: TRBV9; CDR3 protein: ASSVGQSSYEQY
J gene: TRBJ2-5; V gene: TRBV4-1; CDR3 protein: ASALGVPETQY